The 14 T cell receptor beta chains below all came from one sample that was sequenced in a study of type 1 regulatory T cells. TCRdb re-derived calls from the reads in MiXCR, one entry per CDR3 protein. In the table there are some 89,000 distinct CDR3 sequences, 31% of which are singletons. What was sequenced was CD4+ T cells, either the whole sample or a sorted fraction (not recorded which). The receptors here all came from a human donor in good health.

The CDR3 here is CASRRASSTDTQYF. The CDR3 DNA sequence: TGTGCCAGTAGAAGGGCCTCTAGCACAGATACGCAGTATTTT. The chain employs TRBV19 and TRBJ2-3; D gene uncertain. The ends were cut back, 6 bases at V and 0 bases at J, with 10 bases in the middle. The CDR3 consists of 14 residues. CDR1 LNHDA and CDR2 SQIVND come from the germline V gene (reference sequence).

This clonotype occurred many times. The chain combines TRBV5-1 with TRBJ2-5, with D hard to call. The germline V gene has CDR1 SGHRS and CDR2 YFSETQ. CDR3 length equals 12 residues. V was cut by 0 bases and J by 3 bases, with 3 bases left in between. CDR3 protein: CASSLVEETQYF. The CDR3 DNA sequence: TGCGCCAGCAGCTTGGTCGAAGAGACCCAGTACTTC. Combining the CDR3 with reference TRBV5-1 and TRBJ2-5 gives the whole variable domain KAGVTQTPRYLIKTRGQQVTLSCSPISGHRSVSWYQQTPGQGLQFLFEYFSETQRNKGNFPGRFSGRQFSNSRSEMNVSTLELGDSALYLCASSLVEETQYFGPGTRLLVL.

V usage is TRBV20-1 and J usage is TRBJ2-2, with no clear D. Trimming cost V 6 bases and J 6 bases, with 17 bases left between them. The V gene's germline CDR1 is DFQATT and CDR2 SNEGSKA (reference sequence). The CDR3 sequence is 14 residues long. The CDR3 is CSARRTGFSGELFF. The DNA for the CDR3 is TGCAGTGCCAGGCGTACCGGGTTCTCCGGGGAGCTGTTTTTT.

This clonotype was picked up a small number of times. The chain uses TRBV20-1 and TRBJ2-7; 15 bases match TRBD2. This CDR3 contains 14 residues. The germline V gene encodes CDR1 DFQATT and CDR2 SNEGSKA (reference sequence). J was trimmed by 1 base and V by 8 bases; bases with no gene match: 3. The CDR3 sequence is CSTGTSGRSYEQYF. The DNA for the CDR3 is TGCAGTACCGGGACTAGCGGGAGGTCCTACGAGCAGTACTTC.

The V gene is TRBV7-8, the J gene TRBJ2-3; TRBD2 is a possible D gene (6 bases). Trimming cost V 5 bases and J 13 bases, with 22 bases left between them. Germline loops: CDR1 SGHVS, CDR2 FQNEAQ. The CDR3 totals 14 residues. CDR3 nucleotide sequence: TGTGCCAGCAGCGCTGGGGGGAGCTCCGGCATAGAGTATTTT. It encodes CASSAGGSSGIEYF.

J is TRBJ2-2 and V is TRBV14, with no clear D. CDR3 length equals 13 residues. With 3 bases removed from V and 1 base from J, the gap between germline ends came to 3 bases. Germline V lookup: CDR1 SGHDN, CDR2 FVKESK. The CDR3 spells CASSHLNTGELFF. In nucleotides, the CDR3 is TGTGCCAGCAGCCACCTGAACACCGGGGAGCTGTTTTTT.

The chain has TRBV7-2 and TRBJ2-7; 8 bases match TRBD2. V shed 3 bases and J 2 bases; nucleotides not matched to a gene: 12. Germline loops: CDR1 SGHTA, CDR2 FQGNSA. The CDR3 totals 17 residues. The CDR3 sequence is CASSFTGLASYPYEQYF. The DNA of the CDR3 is TGTGCCAGCAGCTTTACCGGACTAGCTTCTTACCCCTACGAGCAGTACTTC.

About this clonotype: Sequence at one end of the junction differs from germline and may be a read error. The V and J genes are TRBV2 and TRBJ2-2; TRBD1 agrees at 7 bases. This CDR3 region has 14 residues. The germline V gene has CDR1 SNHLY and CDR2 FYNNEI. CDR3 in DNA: TGTACCAGCACCCGGGACAGGAACACCGGGGAGCTGTTTTTT. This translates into CTSTRDRNTGELFF.

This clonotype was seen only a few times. CDR3 sequence: CATSREGSGRSETQYF. The CDR3 DNA sequence: TGTGCCACCAGCAGAGAAGGTAGCGGGAGGTCGGAGACCCAGTACTTC. V is TRBV15 and J is TRBJ2-5; TRBD2 aligns across 10 bases. CDR3 length: 16 residues. Germline V CDR1 and CDR2: LNHNV, YYDKDF (reference sequence). With V trimmed by 0 bases and J by 5 bases, 6 bases remained unmatched. Full variable domain (outside the CDR3, taken from reference TRBV15 and TRBJ2-5): DAMVIQNPRYQVTQFGKPVTLSCSQTLNHNVMYWYQQKSSQAPKLLFHYYDKDFNNEADTPDNFQSRRPNTSFCFLDIRSPGLGDTAMYLCATSREGSGRSETQYFGPGTRLLVL.

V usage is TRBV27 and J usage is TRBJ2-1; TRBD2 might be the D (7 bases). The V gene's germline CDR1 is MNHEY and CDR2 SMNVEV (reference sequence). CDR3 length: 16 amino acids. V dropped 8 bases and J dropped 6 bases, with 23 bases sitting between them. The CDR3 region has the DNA TGTGCCAGCGTAGGGCGTGGGGGGGCATCTACCAATGAGCAGTTCTTC. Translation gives CASVGRGGASTNEQFF.

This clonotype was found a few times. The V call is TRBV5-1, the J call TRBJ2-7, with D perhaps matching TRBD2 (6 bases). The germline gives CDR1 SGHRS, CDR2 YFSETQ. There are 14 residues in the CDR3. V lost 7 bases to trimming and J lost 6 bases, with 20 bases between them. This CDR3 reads CASLRDPLSGEQYF. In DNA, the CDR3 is TGCGCCAGCTTGCGGGACCCCTTAAGCGGCGAGCAGTACTTC.

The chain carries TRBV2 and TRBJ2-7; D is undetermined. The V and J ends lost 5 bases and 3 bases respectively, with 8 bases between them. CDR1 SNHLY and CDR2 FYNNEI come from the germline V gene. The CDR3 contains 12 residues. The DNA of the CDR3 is TGTGCCAGCAGTTCCCGACGCTACGAGCAGTACTTC. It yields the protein CASSSRRYEQYF. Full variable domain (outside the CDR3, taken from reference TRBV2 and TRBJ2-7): EPEVTQTPSHQVTQMGQEVILRCVPISNHLYFYWYRQILGQKVEFLVSFYNNEISEKSEIFDDQFSVERPDGSNFTLKIRSTKLEDSAMYFCASSSRRYEQYFGPGTRLTVT.

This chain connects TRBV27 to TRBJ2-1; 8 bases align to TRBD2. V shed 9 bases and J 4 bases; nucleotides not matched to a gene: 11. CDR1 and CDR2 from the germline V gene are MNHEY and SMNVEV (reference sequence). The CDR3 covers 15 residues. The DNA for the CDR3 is TGTGCCAGTTCCGCGGGACTAGATCCTTACAATGAGCAGTTCTTC. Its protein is CASSAGLDPYNEQFF.

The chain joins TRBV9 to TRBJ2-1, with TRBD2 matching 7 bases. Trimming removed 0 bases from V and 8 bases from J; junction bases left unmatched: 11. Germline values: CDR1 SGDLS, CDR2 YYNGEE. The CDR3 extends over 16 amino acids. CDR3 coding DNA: TGTGCCAGCAGCGTAGGAACAGCGGGAAGGCCCCATGAGCAGTTCTTC. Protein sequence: CASSVGTAGRPHEQFF.